The next 30 T cell receptor beta chains were all read from a single sample in a study of T cells in narcolepsy. The method was immunoSEQ multiplex PCR; TCRdb's version includes in-frame clones alone and lacks a portion of them. The sample shows 25,000 to 35,000 clones, roughly four fifths of them seen only once. Input material: CD45RA- memory CD4+ T cells from PBMCs. The receptors originated from a human donor with narcolepsy.

The chain employs TRBV7-2 and TRBJ1-5; D might be TRBD1 (5 bases). Trimming took off 3 bases at V and 1 base at J, with 10 bases between the two ends. Germline V gene data show CDR1 as SGHTA and CDR2 as FQGNSA. The CDR3 totals 15 residues. The CDR3 DNA reads as TGTGCCAGCAGCTTCCAGGGCCAGAGCAATCAGCCCCAGCATTTT. It is translated as CASSFQGQSNQPQHF.

V and J are TRBV15 and TRBJ2-3; D tentatively reads TRBD1 or TRBD2 (5 bases each). Trimming took off 2 bases at V and 2 bases at J, with 17 bases between the two ends. In germline, CDR1 is LNHNV, CDR2 YYDKDF (reference sequence). The CDR3 runs 17 residues. CDR3 in amino acids: CATSRIRSGTVTDTQYF. DNA for the CDR3: TGTGCCACCAGCAGAATTAGGTCCGGGACCGTCACAGATACGCAGTATTTT.

The genes are TRBV6-5 and TRBJ1-1; D gene unclear. Germline V gene lookup returns CDR1 MNHEY and CDR2 SVGAGI. The CDR3 is 14 amino acids. The V end was cut by 5 bases, the J end by 6 bases, with 16 bases between. As DNA, the CDR3 is TGTGCCAGCAGTACATTCCGCCGGGGTTCTGAAGCTTTCTTT. Translating gives CASSTFRRGSEAFF.

The rearrangement links TRBV30 to TRBJ1-2, with 10 bases that match TRBD1. V shed 1 base and J 7 bases; nucleotides not matched to a gene: 6. The germline V gene has CDR1 GTSNPN and CDR2 SVGIG (reference sequence). The CDR3 totals 14 residues. The CDR3 nucleotides are TGTGCCTGGAGTGCCGACAGGGGGCAGGGTGGCTACACCTTC. Translating gives CAWSADRGQGGYTF.

This chain uses TRBV5-4 with TRBJ1-2, with 10 bases fitting TRBD1. The CDR3 extends over 16 amino acids. With V trimmed by 2 bases and J by 5 bases, 9 bases remained unmatched. Germline V lookup: CDR1 SGHNT, CDR2 YYREEE (reference sequence). This CDR3 reads CASSFLSTGGRYGYTF. In DNA, the CDR3 is TGTGCCAGCAGCTTCTTATCGACAGGGGGCAGGTATGGCTACACCTTC.

V gene TRBV30 combines with J gene TRBJ2-3, with TRBD2 as a possible D gene (5 bases). The V end lost 1 base, the J end lost 3 bases, and 5 bases lay between the germline ends. The CDR3 loop spans 12 amino acids. The germline gives CDR1 GTSNPN, CDR2 SVGIG (reference sequence). This CDR3 reads CAWSGTTDTQYF. CDR3 in DNA: TGTGCCTGGAGTGGGACTACAGATACGCAGTATTTT.

This chain links TRBV14 with TRBJ2-7, with D tentatively TRBD1 (6 bases). The germline V gene has CDR1 SGHDN and CDR2 FVKESK. The CDR3 extends over 15 amino acids. Trimming removed 0 bases at V and 6 bases at J, with 15 bases between. Written as DNA, the CDR3 is TGTGCCAGCAGCCAAGATGTGAGGGGGTTAGGCGAGCAGTACTTC. Protein: CASSQDVRGLGEQYF.

The chain links TRBV18 to TRBJ2-5; TRBD1 aligns across 7 bases. The J call may be faulty, since TRBJ2-7 better matches the DNA end. Germline lookup yields CDR1 KGHSH and CDR2 LQKENI. The CDR3 consists of 13 residues. The DNA of the CDR3 is TGTGCCAGCTCATCCGGGACAGTCTACGAGCAGTACTTC. Translating it yields CASSSGTVYEQYF.

Comments on this clone: Distinct nucleotide sequences in the sample also encode this CDR3. CDR3 residues: CASSRQGGNSPLHF. The CDR3 DNA follows: TGTGCCAGCAGTAGACAGGGGGGGAATTCACCCCTCCACTTT. V gene TRBV6-5 combines with J gene TRBJ1-6; 9 nucleotides align to TRBD1. Trimming took 5 bases from V and 7 from J; bases not matched to a gene: 3. CDR1 and CDR2 from the germline V gene are MNHEY and SVGAGI. This CDR3 is built from 14 residues.

This chain connects TRBV18 to TRBJ1-5, with no clear D. The ends were cut back, 4 bases at V and 4 bases at J, with 14 bases in the middle. The CDR3 runs to 15 residues. Germline assignment: CDR1 KGHSH and CDR2 LQKENI. The CDR3 DNA follows: TGTGCCAGCTCACTCGGGGAACAGATTAATCAGCCCCAGCATTTT. Translation: CASSLGEQINQPQHF.

This chain links TRBV29-1 with TRBJ2-7; 7 nucleotides line up with TRBD1. The CDR3 contains 13 residues. V shed 5 bases, J shed 5 bases, and the junction held 9 bases outside the gene matches. Germline-derived CDR1 and CDR2 are SQVTM and ANQGSEA. The CDR3 here is CSVRRQGTHEQYF. CDR3 bases: TGCAGCGTTCGCAGACAGGGTACCCACGAGCAGTACTTC.

This chain connects TRBV27 to TRBJ2-5; perhaps TRBD1 as D (5 bases). Trimming took 7 bases from V and 0 from J, leaving 18 bases between them. Germline V gene sequence: CDR1 MNHEY, CDR2 SMNVEV (reference sequence). The CDR3 covers 16 residues. DNA for the CDR3: TGTGCCAGCATGGGCAGGGAAGGGGTATACCAAGAGACCCAGTACTTC. This gives the protein CASMGREGVYQETQYF.

The chain uses TRBV11-1 and TRBJ2-7; D gene uncertain. The germline V and J ends were trimmed by 4 bases and 2 bases, with 12 bases remaining between them. Germline V gene lookup returns CDR1 SGHAT and CDR2 FQDESV (reference sequence). The CDR3 consists of 14 residues. For the CDR3, the DNA is TGTGCCAGCAGCTGGCCAGGTAGTACCTACGAGCAGTACTTC. It codes for CASSWPGSTYEQYF. Supplemented by reference TRBV11-1 and TRBJ2-7, the full variable domain reads EAEVAQSPRYKITEKSQAVAFWCDPISGHATLYWYRQILGQGPELLVQFQDESVVDDSQLPKDRFSAERLKGVDSTLKIQPAELGDSAMYLCASSWPGSTYEQYFGPGTRLTVT.

This chain links TRBV6-6 with TRBJ1-2; D perhaps matches TRBD1 (5 bases). Looked up from germline, CDR1 is MNHNY and CDR2 is SVGAGI (reference sequence). This CDR3 region has 15 residues. The V gene lost 0 bases and the J gene lost 7 bases, with 15 bases spanning the gap. The CDR3 DNA reads as TGTGCCAGCAGTTACTCGAACAGGTGGGATTCTGGCTACACCTTC. Translating it yields CASSYSNRWDSGYTF.

This clone was recorded only once. J is TRBJ2-7 and V is TRBV6-5; 9 positions agree with TRBD1. Germline V gene data show CDR1 as MNHEY and CDR2 as SVGAGI. With 10 bases clipped from V and 6 bases from J, the junction kept 10 bases outside the gene matches. There are 13 residues in the CDR3. In nucleotides, the CDR3 is TGTGCCATCAACCGGGACAGGGCTTCCGAGCAGTACTTC. The encoded protein is CAINRDRASEQYF.

With respect to this clone: Within the sample, other DNA sequences also encode this same CDR3. V gene TRBV10-1 combines with J gene TRBJ2-7, with TRBD2 identical over 10 bases. The length of the CDR3 is 14 residues. Germline V gene sequence: CDR1 WNHNN, CDR2 SYGVQD (reference sequence). V trimming: 5 bases; J trimming: 4 bases; junction bases outside the gene matches: 5. The CDR3 region is CASSPGTSAYEQYF. CDR3 DNA sequence: TGCGCCAGCAGTCCCGGGACTAGCGCATACGAGCAGTACTTC.

The rearrangement joins TRBV19 to TRBJ2-1, with 9 bases aligning to TRBD2. Germline CDR1 reads LNHDA; CDR2 reads SQIVND (reference sequence). The CDR3 runs 15 residues. V shed 3 bases and J 9 bases; nucleotides not matched to a gene: 9. This CDR3 is CASSIEGSGRGEQFF. Written as DNA, the CDR3 is TGTGCCAGTAGTATCGAGGGTAGCGGGAGAGGTGAGCAGTTCTTC.

This clone showed up just once. The rearrangement joins TRBV5-4 to TRBJ1-3; a weak D match, TRBD1 (5 bases). V was pared by 9 bases and J by 2 bases, with 15 bases between. Germline assignment: CDR1 SGHNT and CDR2 YYREEE (reference sequence). The length of the CDR3 is 14 residues. The DNA for the CDR3 is TGTGCCACCGGGGACCTCAGCCCTGGAAACACCATATATTTT. It specifies CATGDLSPGNTIYF.

This sequence joins TRBV19 and TRBJ2-3; D is perhaps TRBD2 (5 bases). CDR3 length equals 15 residues. Germline V gene lookup returns CDR1 LNHDA and CDR2 SQIVND (reference sequence). The V end was cut by 5 bases, the J end by 2 bases, with 14 bases between. CDR3 sequence: CASSLASGYTDTQYF. The CDR3 region has the DNA TGTGCCAGTAGTCTCGCGAGCGGATACACAGATACGCAGTATTTT.

This clone has only a few counts. The rearrangement links TRBV28 to TRBJ1-1; D not certain. The CDR3 has 16 amino acids. Germline V gene sequence: CDR1 MDHEN, CDR2 SYDVKM. Trimming left V 1 base short and J 4 bases short, with 16 bases between. The CDR3 region is CASSLFGRGLGTEAFF. CDR3 coding DNA: TGTGCCAGCAGTTTATTCGGCCGAGGATTGGGCACTGAAGCTTTCTTT.

This chain uses TRBV5-1 with TRBJ1-1; D remains ambiguous. The CDR3 sequence is 14 residues long. The V and J ends lost 2 bases and 0 bases respectively, with 8 bases between them. Germline CDR1 and CDR2: SGHRS and YFSETQ. The CDR3 sequence: CASSLDTMNTEAFF. CDR3 coding DNA: TGCGCCAGCAGCTTAGACACTATGAACACTGAAGCTTTCTTT.

The rearrangement uses TRBV27 and TRBJ2-7; D unresolved. V was clipped by 9 bases and J by 5 bases, with 23 bases between them. The CDR3 consists of 15 residues. CDR1 is MNHEY and CDR2 is SMNVEV in the germline V gene (reference sequence). CDR3 nucleotides: TGTGCCAGTCCCGAGATTCTTGGTGCCAAGCACGAGCAGTACTTC. It translates to CASPEILGAKHEQYF.

This chain links TRBV4-1 with TRBJ1-5; D not resolved. Germline loops: CDR1 MGHRA, CDR2 YSYEKL. V dropped 3 bases and J dropped 7 bases, with 19 bases sitting between them. This CDR3 has 16 residues. The CDR3 protein is CASSQEGPPSGQPQHF. The CDR3 coding sequence is TGCGCCAGCAGCCAGGAAGGGCCTCCGAGCGGGCAGCCCCAGCATTTT.

Comments on this clone: Other DNA sequences in the sample encode the same CDR3. The chain is built from TRBV14 and TRBJ2-7; D unresolved. Germline V gene lookup returns CDR1 SGHDN and CDR2 FVKESK. The germline V and J ends were trimmed by 0 bases and 3 bases, with 6 bases remaining between them. The CDR3 is 13 residues long. CDR3 nucleotides: TGTGCCAGCAGCCAAGATTCCGTCTACGAGCAGTACTTC. Translation: CASSQDSVYEQYF.

Notes on this clone: The CDR3 carries no conserved terminal phenylalanine or tryptophan, so it likely arises from a read error. The rearrangement uses TRBV7-2 and TRBJ2-7; 9 positions agree with TRBD1. CDR1 is SGHTA, CDR2 FQGNSA, per germline. This CDR3 has 15 amino acids. The J segment lost 10 bases and the V segment lost 6 bases, leaving 16 bases of the junction unmatched. The CDR3 region has the DNA TGTGCCAGCAGTCCGACCCGGGACAGGGCGCTCTATCAGTACTCC. It translates to CASSPTRDRALYQYS.

This clone was counted only a few times. The chain carries TRBV9 and TRBJ2-2; the D is unclear. The CDR3 sequence is 15 residues long. The V and J ends lost 4 bases and 3 bases respectively, with 13 bases between them. Per the germline V gene, CDR1 is SGDLS and CDR2 is YYNGEE. CDR3 in amino acids: CASSSSGFYTGELFF. The CDR3 region has the DNA TGTGCCAGCAGCTCTTCGGGTTTTTACACCGGGGAGCTGTTTTTT.

On this clone: Different DNA sequences within this sample yield the same CDR3. The chain carries TRBV10-3 and TRBJ1-5; the D is unclear. V lost 4 bases to trimming and J lost 6 bases, with 10 bases between them. Per germline, CDR1 ENHRY and CDR2 SYGVKD. CDR3 size: 13 residues. This CDR3 reads CAISGRDGQPQHF. CDR3 in DNA: TGTGCCATCAGTGGAAGGGATGGTCAGCCCCAGCATTTT.

The rearrangement joins TRBV5-1 to TRBJ2-7; TRBD1 matches 10 bases. V trimming: 4 bases; J trimming: 5 bases; junction bases outside the gene matches: 6. The germline gives CDR1 SGHRS, CDR2 YFSETQ. The CDR3 totals 14 residues. The CDR3 DNA sequence: TGCGCCAGCAGCCTGGACAGGGGGGACGACGAGCAGTACTTC. This gives the protein CASSLDRGDDEQYF.

This chain uses TRBV28 with TRBJ2-2, with D unclear. Germline V gene sequence: CDR1 MDHEN, CDR2 SYDVKM. The CDR3 covers 14 residues. V was shortened by 7 bases and J by 4 bases, with 13 bases between the two germline ends. As DNA, the CDR3 is TGTGCCAGCATCCCCTCTGGAGCCACCGGGGAGCTGTTTTTT. Its protein product is CASIPSGATGELFF. The full variable domain, rest sourced from reference TRBV28 and TRBJ2-2, is DVKVTQSSRYLVKRTGEKVFLECVQDMDHENMFWYRQDPGLGLRLIYFSYDVKMKEKGDIPEGYSVSREKKERFSLILESASTNQTSMYLCASIPSGATGELFFGEGSRLTVL.

The chain is built from TRBV7-2 and TRBJ1-1; the D is unclear. Trimming removed 6 bases from V and 1 base from J, with 9 bases in between. This CDR3 is 13 amino acids long. Germline-derived CDR1 and CDR2 are SGHTA and FQGNSA. The CDR3 bases are TGTGCCAGCAGTATACAAAGGAACACTGAAGCTTTCTTT. Translation: CASSIQRNTEAFF.